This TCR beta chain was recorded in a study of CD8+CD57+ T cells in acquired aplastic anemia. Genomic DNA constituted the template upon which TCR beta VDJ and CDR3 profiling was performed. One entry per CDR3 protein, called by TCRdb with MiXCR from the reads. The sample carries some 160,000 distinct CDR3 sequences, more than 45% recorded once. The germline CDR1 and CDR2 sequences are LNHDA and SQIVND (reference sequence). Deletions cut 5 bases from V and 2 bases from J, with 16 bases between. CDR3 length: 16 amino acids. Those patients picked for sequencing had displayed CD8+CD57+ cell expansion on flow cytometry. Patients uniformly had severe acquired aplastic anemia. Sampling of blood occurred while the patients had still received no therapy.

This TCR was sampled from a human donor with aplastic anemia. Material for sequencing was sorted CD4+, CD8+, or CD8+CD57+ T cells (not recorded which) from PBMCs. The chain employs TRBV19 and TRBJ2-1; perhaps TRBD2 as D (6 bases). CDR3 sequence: CASSGSGGATYNEQFF. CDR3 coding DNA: TGTGCCAGTAGTGGGAGCGGAGGGGCAACCTACAATGAGCAGTTCTTC. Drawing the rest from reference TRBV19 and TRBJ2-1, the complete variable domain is DGGITQSPKYLFRKEGQNVTLSCEQNLNHDAMYWYRQDPGQGLRLIYYSQIVNDFQKGDIAEGYSVSREKKESFPLTVTSAQKNPTAFYLCASSGSGGATYNEQFFGPGTRLTVL.